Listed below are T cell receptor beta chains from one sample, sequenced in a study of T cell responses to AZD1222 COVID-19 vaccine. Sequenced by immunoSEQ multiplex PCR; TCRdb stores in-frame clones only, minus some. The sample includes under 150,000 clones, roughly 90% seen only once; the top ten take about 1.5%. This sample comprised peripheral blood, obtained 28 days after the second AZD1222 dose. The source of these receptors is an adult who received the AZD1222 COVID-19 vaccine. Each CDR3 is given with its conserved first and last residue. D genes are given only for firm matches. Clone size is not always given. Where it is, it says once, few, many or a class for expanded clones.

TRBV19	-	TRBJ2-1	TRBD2	TGTGCCAGTAGTTTTCGGGGGGGATCCTACAATGAGCAGTTCTTC	CASSFRGGSYNEQFF
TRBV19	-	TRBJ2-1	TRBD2	TGTGCCAGTAGTCCCTTTTCCGCGGGAGGGCCAGACAATGAGCAGTTCTTC	CASSPFSAGGPDNEQFF
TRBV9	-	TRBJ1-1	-	TGTGCCAGCAGCGTAGCGCTAGGCACTGAAGCTTTCTTT	CASSVALGTEAFF
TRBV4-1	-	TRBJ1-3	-	TGCGCCAGCAGCCAGGGGACCCGACAGAGCTCTGGAAACACCATATATTTT	CASSQGTRQSSGNTIYF
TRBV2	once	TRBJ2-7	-	TGTGCCAGCAGTGAAGCAGAGGGCGGCGAGCAGTACTTC	CASSEAEGGEQYF
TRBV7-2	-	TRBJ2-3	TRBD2	TGTGCCAGCAGAGTTGGTCTAGCGGGAGGCACAGATACGCAGTATTTT	CASRVGLAGGTDTQYF
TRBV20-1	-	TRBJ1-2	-	TGCAGTGCTGGAGGGAGGTATGGCTACACCTTC	CSAGGRYGYTF
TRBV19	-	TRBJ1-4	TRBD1	TGTGCCAGTAGTTTCCGCCGGGCAGGGGGGACTAATGAAAAACTGTTTTTT	CASSFRRAGGTNEKLFF
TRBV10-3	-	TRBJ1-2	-	TGTGCCATCAAAGCACATCTCGAAAACTATGGCTACACCTTC	CAIKAHLENYGYTF
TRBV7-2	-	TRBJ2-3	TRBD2	TGTGCCAGCAGCTCTAGGGTTAGCGGGAGTATCGCAGATACGCAGTATTTT	CASSSRVSGSIADTQYF
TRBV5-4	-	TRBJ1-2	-	TGTGCCAGCAGCTTTTTAGGAGGTCATGGCTACACCTTC	CASSFLGGHGYTF
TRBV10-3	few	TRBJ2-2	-	TGTGCCATCAGTGGTACAGAAACGAGACCCAGAACAAAGCAGAACACCGGGGAGCTGTTTTTT	CAISGTETRPRTKQNTGELFF
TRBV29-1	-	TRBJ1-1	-	TGCAGCGTTGCCGGGTCGGGCACTGAAGCTTTCTTT	CSVAGSGTEAFF
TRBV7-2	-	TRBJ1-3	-	TGTGCCAGCAGCCGTGAGAGCTCTGGAAACACCATATATTTT	CASSRESSGNTIYF
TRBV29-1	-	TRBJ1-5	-	TGCAGCGTTGGGGCAGGCGTCAATCAGCCCCAGCATTTT	CSVGAGVNQPQHF
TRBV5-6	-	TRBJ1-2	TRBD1	TGTGCCAGCAGCGTAGGGACAGCGCCAAACTATGGCTACACCTTC	CASSVGTAPNYGYTF
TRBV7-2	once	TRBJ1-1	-	TGTGCCAGCAGCTTGGGGCCATTTGTAAACACTGAAGCTTTCTTT	CASSLGPFVNTEAFF
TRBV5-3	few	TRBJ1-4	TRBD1	TGTGCCAGAAGCTTGGAGACAGGGATGGTAACTAATGAAAAACTGTTTTTT	CARSLETGMVTNEKLFF
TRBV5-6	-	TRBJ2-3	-	TGTGCCAGCAGCTTGGAATCGGGGCTCACAGATACGCAGTATTTT	CASSLESGLTDTQYF
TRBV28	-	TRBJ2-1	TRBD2	TGTGCCAGCAGTCGACTAGCGGGAGGGTACAATGAGCAGTTCTTC	CASSRLAGGYNEQFF
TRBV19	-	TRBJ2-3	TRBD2	TGTGCCAGTAGTAAAGCGTCACTAGCGTATAGCACAGATACGCAGTATTTT	CASSKASLAYSTDTQYF
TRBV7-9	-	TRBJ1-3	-	TGTGCCAGCAATGAGGGGCCGGGAAACACCATATATTTT	CASNEGPGNTIYF
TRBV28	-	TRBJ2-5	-	TGTGCCAGCACTCCGTCCAACACAAACCAAGAGACCCAGTACTTC	CASTPSNTNQETQYF
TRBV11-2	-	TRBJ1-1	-	TGTGCCAGCAGCGTTAACGGGGGCACTGAAGCTTTCTTT	CASSVNGGTEAFF
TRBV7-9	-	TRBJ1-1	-	TGTGCCAGCAGCCCATATGGCACTGAAGCTTTCTTT	CASSPYGTEAFF
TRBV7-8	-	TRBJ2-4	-	TGTGCCAGCAGCCCCCGGCCCCAGCTAGCCAAAAACATTCAGTACTTC	CASSPRPQLAKNIQYF
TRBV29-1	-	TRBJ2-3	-	TGCAGCGTTGATGGGGGGCCCTGGGGCCCAGATACGCAGTATTTT	CSVDGGPWGPDTQYF
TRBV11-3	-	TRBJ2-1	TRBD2	TGTGCCAGCAGCCTACTAGCGGGGCATGAGCAGTTCTTC	CASSLLAGHEQFF
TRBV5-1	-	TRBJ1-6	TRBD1	TGCGCCAGCAATCCGGGACAGGGGCTTTCACCCCTCCACTTT	CASNPGQGLSPLHF
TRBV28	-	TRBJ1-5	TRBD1	TGTGCCAGCAGCAAGACAGGGTGGGGACTTACGGATCAGCCCCAGCATTTT	CASSKTGWGLTDQPQHF
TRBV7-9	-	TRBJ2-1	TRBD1	TGTGCCAGCAGCTTAGGAGGGGGACAGGGTGGGATTCTCCAGTTCTTC	CASSLGGGQGGILQFF
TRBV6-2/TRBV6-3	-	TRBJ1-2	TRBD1	TGTGCCAGCAGTCCCTCGGGACAGAGAACTTCCTATGGCTACACCTTC	CASSPSGQRTSYGYTF
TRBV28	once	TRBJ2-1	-	TGTGCCAGCACCACAGTGGGGGATGAGCAGTTCTTC	CASTTVGDEQFF
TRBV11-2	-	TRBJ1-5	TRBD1	TGTGCCAGCAGCTCCTGGACAGGTCCACTAGTTCGCAATCAGCCCCAGCATTTT	CASSSWTGPLVRNQPQHF
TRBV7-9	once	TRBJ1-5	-	TGTGCCAGCAGCCCCGGGGGAGGCCGAGGGGCGGGCAATCAGCCCCAGCATTTT	CASSPGGGRGAGNQPQHF
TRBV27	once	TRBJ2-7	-	TGTGCCAGCAGCCTTCTGGACACAGTCTACGAGCAGTACTTC	CASSLLDTVYEQYF
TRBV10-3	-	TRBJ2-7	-	TGTGCCACCGGAGAACACAGGAACTCCTACGAGCAGTACTTC	CATGEHRNSYEQYF
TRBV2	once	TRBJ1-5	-	TGTGCCAGCAGTGGTCAGGCGGGTCAGCCCCAGCATTTT	CASSGQAGQPQHF
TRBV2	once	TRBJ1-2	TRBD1	TGTGCCAGCAGACCCGGACAGGGTTATGGCTACACCTTC	CASRPGQGYGYTF
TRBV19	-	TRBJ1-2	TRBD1	TGTGCCACCCAACGACAGGGTTCAAAGAATGGCTACACCTTC	CATQRQGSKNGYTF
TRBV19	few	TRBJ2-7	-	TGTGCCAGTAGTATTTATTTCGGCTACGAGCAGTACTTC	CASSIYFGYEQYF
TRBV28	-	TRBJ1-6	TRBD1	TGTGCCAGCAGATATCTCGGGACAGGTTATAATTCACCCCTCCACTTT	CASRYLGTGYNSPLHF
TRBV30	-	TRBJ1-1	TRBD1	TGTGCCCAAACAGGGGGCCACGGCACTGAAGCTTTCTTT	CAQTGGHGTEAFF
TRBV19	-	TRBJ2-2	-	TGTGCCAGTAGTATAGGCGGGACGCGTGCCGGGGAGCTGTTTTTT	CASSIGGTRAGELFF
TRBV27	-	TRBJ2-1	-	TGTGCCAGCAGTTTGGTAGAGTCCTATGAGCAGTTCTTC	CASSLVESYEQFF
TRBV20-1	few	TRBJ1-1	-	TGCAGTGCGTCCGACAGGCCCGAAGCTTTCTTT	CSASDRPEAFF
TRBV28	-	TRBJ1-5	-	TGTGCCAGCAGCCGCAGGGGACACGGCAATCAGCCCCAGCATTTT	CASSRRGHGNQPQHF
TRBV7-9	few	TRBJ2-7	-	TGTGCCAGCAGCCGAGGGTCGACCTACGAGCAGTACTTC	CASSRGSTYEQYF
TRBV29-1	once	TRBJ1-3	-	TGCAGCGTTTTGGACGGCCTCTCTGGAAACACCATATATTTT	CSVLDGLSGNTIYF
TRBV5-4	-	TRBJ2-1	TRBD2	TGTGCCAGCAGCTTGCCAGCGGGGGGGCGTCAGTTCTTC	CASSLPAGGRQFF